These 20 T cell receptor beta chains came from one sample sequenced in a study of CD8 T cells in Susac syndrome. The RNA, about 0.5 to 1 ug, was put through reverse transcription using random hexamers. In TCRdb, the immunoSEQ multiplex PCR reads were re-called with MiXCR into one record per CDR3 protein. This table has approximately 190,000 distinct CDR3 sequences, approximately 93% appearing once. Sequencing was done on a sample of CD4+ T cells from PBMCs. The receptors here all came from a human donor in good health.

On this clonotype: A junction boundary mismatches the germline segment, possibly from a read error. The V and J genes are TRBV7-7 and TRBJ2-5; D is possibly TRBD2 (5 bases). The CDR3 spans 19 residues. The germline gives CDR1 SSHAT, CDR2 FNYEAQ (reference sequence). The CDR3 region has the DNA TGTGCTAGCAGCTTAGCGATAAACAGTCCCTGGGCGAAACAAGAGACCCAGTACTTC. Protein sequence: CASSLAINSPWAKQETQYF.

V usage is TRBV5-5 and J usage is TRBJ2-2, with D hard to call. The CDR3 has 15 amino acids. Germline loops: CDR1 SGHKS, CDR2 YYEKEE (reference sequence). V lost 1 base, J lost 4 bases, and 11 bases lay in between. CDR3 DNA sequence: TGTGCCAGCAGCTTGTCGAGTACAGCCACCGGGGAGCTGTTTTTT. This sequence encodes CASSLSSTATGELFF.

The chain links TRBV20-1 to TRBJ2-3; 11 nucleotides line up with TRBD2. The CDR3 runs 14 residues. Germline-derived CDR1 and CDR2 are DFQATT and SNEGSKA (reference sequence). Trimming removed 8 bases from V and 1 base from J; junction bases left unmatched: 5. The CDR3 DNA reads as TGCAGTTGGAATAGCGGGGGGGGCACAGATACGCAGTATTTT. Its protein is CSWNSGGGTDTQYF.

The rearrangement uses TRBV20-1 and TRBJ2-7; D may be TRBD2 (5 bases). Germline values: CDR1 DFQATT, CDR2 SNEGSKA (reference sequence). The CDR3 is 14 residues long. With 1 base removed from V and 3 bases from J, the gap between germline ends came to 13 bases. The CDR3 DNA reads as TGCAGTGCTAGAGGGTTGGGCGGGCGCTACGAGCAGTACTTC. Translating gives CSARGLGGRYEQYF.

A few counts support this clonotype. The chain couples TRBV29-1 to TRBJ1-5; D is unclear. Deletions cut 4 bases from V and 0 bases from J, with 7 bases between. CDR1 SQVTM and CDR2 ANQGSEA come from the germline V gene. CDR3 size: 13 residues. The CDR3 is CSVAEDSNQPQHF. In nucleotides, the CDR3 is TGCAGCGTTGCAGAGGATAGCAATCAGCCCCAGCATTTT.

This chain links TRBV29-1 with TRBJ1-6; 7 bases fit TRBD1. J lost 3 bases, V lost 5 bases, and 1 base had no gene match. Germline assignment: CDR1 SQVTM and CDR2 ANQGSEA. This CDR3 is built from 13 residues. For the CDR3, the DNA is TGCAGCGTTCGGGACAGCTATAATTCACCCCTCCACTTT. Its translation is CSVRDSYNSPLHF. Full variable domain (missing parts from reference TRBV29-1 and TRBJ1-6): SAVISQKPSRDICQRGTSLTIQCQVDSQVTMMFWYRQQPGQSLTLIATANQGSEATYESGFVIDKFPISRPNLTFSTLTVSNMSPEDSSIYLCSVRDSYNSPLHFGNGTRLTVT.

This chain links TRBV4-1 with TRBJ2-3; weak D call: TRBD2 (7 bases). Deletions cut 1 base from V and 4 bases from J, with 18 bases between. Looked up from germline, CDR1 is MGHRA and CDR2 is YSYEKL. The CDR3 loop spans 17 amino acids. The DNA of the CDR3 is TGCGCCAGCAGCCAAGTCCGGGCTTCGGGGGGCGCAGATACGCAGTATTTT. Amino acids: CASSQVRASGGADTQYF.

The gene calls are TRBV4-1 and TRBJ2-1; 9 positions agree with TRBD1. This CDR3 contains 14 residues. CDR1 and CDR2 from the germline V gene are MGHRA and YSYEKL. Trimming took 4 bases from V and 5 from J; bases not matched to a gene: 3. CDR3 sequence (DNA): TGCGCCAGCAGCCTACGGACAGGGGACAATGAGCAGTTCTTC. Translation: CASSLRTGDNEQFF.

The CDR3 region has the DNA TGCAGTTCCTATTATTCTTCCTACGAGCAGTACTTC. Translated, it gives CSSYYSSYEQYF. The gene calls are TRBV20-1 and TRBJ2-7, with D hard to call. Deletions cut 8 bases from V and 1 base from J, with 12 bases between. The CDR3 runs 12 residues. The germline V gene encodes CDR1 DFQATT and CDR2 SNEGSKA (reference sequence).

This clonotype has a single count. The chain links TRBV25-1 to TRBJ2-1; 11 bases match TRBD2. CDR1 MGHDK and CDR2 SYGVNS come from the germline V gene. V lost 3 bases to trimming and J lost 10 bases; unmatched junction nucleotides: 8. The CDR3 sequence is 15 residues long. The CDR3 region has the DNA TGTGCCAGCAGTGATAAACTAGCGGGGGCAAGGGAGCAGTTCTTC. Translated: CASSDKLAGAREQFF.

This chain connects TRBV29-1 to TRBJ1-4; D is perhaps TRBD1 (6 bases). Between the trimmed V and J ends, which lost 1 base and 3 bases, there was a span of 6 bases. This CDR3 has 13 amino acids. Germline loops: CDR1 SQVTM, CDR2 ANQGSEA. CDR3 DNA sequence: TGCAGCGTTGAAGGGGGGCCTAATGAAAAACTGTTTTTT. Protein: CSVEGGPNEKLFF. The variable domain in full, with the rest retrieved from reference TRBV29-1 and TRBJ1-4, is SAVISQKPSRDICQRGTSLTIQCQVDSQVTMMFWYRQQPGQSLTLIATANQGSEATYESGFVIDKFPISRPNLTFSTLTVSNMSPEDSSIYLCSVEGGPNEKLFFGSGTQLSVL.

The chain is built from TRBV5-1 and TRBJ1-2; maybe TRBD1 (6 bases). The germline gives CDR1 SGHRS, CDR2 YFSETQ. The CDR3 is 16 amino acids. Trimming removed 0 bases at V and 2 bases at J, with 14 bases between. As DNA, the CDR3 is TGCGCCAGCAGCTTGGGGGCAGGGGCTTCCAACTATGGCTACACCTTC. Its translation is CASSLGAGASNYGYTF.

The chain carries TRBV5-6 and TRBJ1-1; the D gene is possibly TRBD1 (6 bases). The CDR3 length is 13 residues. Germline CDR1 SGHDT, CDR2 YYEEEE. V was cut by 4 bases and J by 4 bases, with 11 bases left in between. The CDR3 reads CASSPTGSTEAFF. The CDR3 DNA reads as TGTGCCAGCAGCCCGACAGGAAGCACTGAAGCTTTCTTT.

The chain combines TRBV7-9 with TRBJ1-6, with 7 bases aligning to TRBD1. Germline-derived CDR1 and CDR2 are SEHNR and FQNEAQ (reference sequence). The CDR3 contains 15 residues. After removal of 2 bases from V and 7 bases from J, the junction contained 5 bases not matched to a gene. The DNA of the CDR3 is TGTGCCAGCAGCTTAAAGGGGGCGAGGAATTCACCCCTCCACTTT. It is translated as CASSLKGARNSPLHF.

The chain couples TRBV3-1 to TRBJ1-5, with no clear D. V gave up 1 base and J gave up 3 bases, with 10 bases separating them. The CDR3 loop spans 15 amino acids. Germline V gives CDR1 LGHDT, CDR2 YNNKEL (reference sequence). As DNA, the CDR3 is TGTGCCAGCAGCCAAGCATGGGGTGCCAATCAGCCCCAGCATTTT. As protein: CASSQAWGANQPQHF.

The chain combines TRBV6-2 or TRBV6-3 with TRBJ1-2; D unresolved. The CDR3 extends over 14 amino acids. The V gene's germline CDR1 is MNHEY and CDR2 SVGEGT. Trimming stripped 0 bases from V and 4 bases from J, with 9 bases between. The CDR3 DNA follows: TGTGCCAGCAGTTACTCGGTCAGGAGCTATGGCTACACCTTC. Protein sequence: CASSYSVRSYGYTF.

This sequence joins TRBV6-2 or TRBV6-3 and TRBJ1-2; unclear D gene. From germline, CDR1 is MNHEY and CDR2 SVGEGT. V lost 6 bases and J lost 12, with 20 bases in between. This CDR3 spans 13 amino acids. The CDR3 reads CASSPRREEGNTF. The CDR3, as DNA: TGTGCCAGCAGCCCCAGGAGGGAGGAGGGCAACACCTTC.

This clonotype was recorded once. The rearrangement uses TRBV7-2 and TRBJ1-2; 8 bases are shared with TRBD1. V was pared by 5 bases and J by 8 bases, with 7 bases of the junction left unmatched. The germline V gene encodes CDR1 SGHTA and CDR2 FQGNSA. The CDR3 spans 13 residues. CDR3 DNA sequence: TGTGCCAGCAGCCTGGACAGGGCAGTAGGCTACACCTTC. Its translation is CASSLDRAVGYTF.

The V and J genes are TRBV6-1 and TRBJ1-1; D gene unclear. Germline CDR1 reads MNHNS; CDR2 reads SASEGT. The CDR3 spans 13 residues. V lost 7 bases and J lost 4, with 13 bases in between. CDR3 in amino acids: CASNADRTTEAFF. The CDR3 DNA reads as TGTGCCAGCAATGCGGACCGTACCACTGAAGCTTTCTTT.

This chain uses TRBV28 with TRBJ2-7; D gene uncertain. Trimming pared 5 bases from V and 2 bases from J, leaving 13 bases between. CDR1 and CDR2 from the germline V gene are MDHEN and SYDVKM. The CDR3 length is 14 residues. The CDR3 coding sequence is TGTGCCAGCAGTAGGGTTAGTATGACCTACGAGCAGTACGTC. Amino acid sequence: CASSRVSMTYEQYV.